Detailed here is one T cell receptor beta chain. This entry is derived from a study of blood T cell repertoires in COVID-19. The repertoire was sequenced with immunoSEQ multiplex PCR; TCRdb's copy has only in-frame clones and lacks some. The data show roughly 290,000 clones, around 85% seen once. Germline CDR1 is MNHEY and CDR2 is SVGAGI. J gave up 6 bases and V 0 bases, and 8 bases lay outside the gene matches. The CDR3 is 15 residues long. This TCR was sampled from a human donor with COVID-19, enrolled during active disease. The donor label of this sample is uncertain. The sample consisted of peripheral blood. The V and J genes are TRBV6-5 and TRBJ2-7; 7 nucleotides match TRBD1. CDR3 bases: TGTGCCAGCAGTTACTCGGCGACAGGGTACGGCGAGCAGTACTTC. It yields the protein CASSYSATGYGEQYF.